Shown below are 20 T cell receptor beta chains from a single sample sequenced in a study of identical twins. TCRdb recomputed calls from the 5' RACE reads with MiXCR, one row per CDR3 protein. The sample includes hundreds of thousands of distinct CDR3 sequences, roughly 26% of them seen just once. A further study also used this sample, focusing on T cells expressing NK-cell markers.

The specimen sequenced was CD4+ T cells sorted from blood. The receptors were gathered from a woman aged 18-30 years in good health.

Concerning this clonotype itself: A much larger clone differs from this one at a single base, so this may be a read error. The rearrangement uses TRBV5-1 and TRBJ1-5, with TRBD1 identical over 7 bases. The CDR3 is 17 amino acids. CDR1 is SGHRS, CDR2 YFSETQ, per germline. The J segment lost 2 bases and the V segment lost 4 bases, leaving 12 bases of the junction unmatched. This chain's CDR3 is CASSPRFSGQGNQPQHF. The CDR3 region has the DNA TGCGCCAGCAGCCCAAGGTTCAGCGGACAGGGCAATCAGCCCCAGCATTTT.

This clonotype was counted between two and nine times. The rearrangement joins TRBV12-3 or TRBV12-4 to TRBJ1-1, with D maybe TRBD1 (6 bases). The CDR3 totals 16 residues. Trimming took 6 bases from V and 0 from J, leaving 17 bases between them. The CDR3 spells CASRRTAGAVNTEAFF. DNA of the CDR3: TGTGCCAGCAGGAGGACGGCGGGGGCAGTGAACACTGAAGCTTTCTTT.

The V gene is TRBV29-1, the J gene TRBJ2-7; 7 positions agree with TRBD2. After removal of 4 bases from V and 0 bases from J, the junction contained 6 bases not matched to a gene. Per the germline V gene, CDR1 is SQVTM and CDR2 is ANQGSEA. This CDR3 is built from 14 residues. CDR3 DNA: TGCAGCGTTGCAACTAGCGCGAGCTCCTACGAGCAGTACTTC. This codes for CSVATSASSYEQYF.

J is TRBJ2-7 and V is TRBV20-1; D remains unclear. The V and J ends lost 1 base and 5 bases respectively, with 15 bases between them. The CDR3 consists of 14 residues. The germline CDR1 and CDR2 sequences are DFQATT and SNEGSKA (reference sequence). CDR3 in amino acids: CSARVGQRMDEQYF. The DNA of the CDR3 is TGCAGTGCTAGAGTAGGGCAGAGAATGGACGAGCAGTACTTC.

The chain carries TRBV29-1 and TRBJ1-2; 7 bases are a match to TRBD1. Trimming at V came to 4 bases and at J to 4 bases, leaving 12 bases not matched to a gene. CDR3 length: 15 residues. Germline CDR1 reads SQVTM; CDR2 reads ANQGSEA. The CDR3 loop is CSVVSSDRELYGYTF. The CDR3 nucleotides are TGCAGCGTTGTTTCAAGTGACAGGGAGCTCTATGGCTACACCTTC.

This clonotype was found a few times. The chain is built from TRBV10-3 and TRBJ2-7; D not certain. Germline V gene sequence: CDR1 ENHRY, CDR2 SYGVKD. V lost 4 bases to trimming and J lost 0 bases, with 10 bases between them. The CDR3 loop spans 14 amino acids. CDR3 in amino acids: CAISARRSSYEQYF. The CDR3 nucleotides are TGTGCCATCAGTGCTAGGCGAAGCTCCTACGAGCAGTACTTC.

The chain carries TRBV6-5 and TRBJ1-5; a possible D gene is TRBD1 (6 bases). Germline CDR1 and CDR2: MNHEY and SVGAGI. Trimming took off 1 base at V and 7 bases at J, with 17 bases between the two ends. This CDR3 contains 16 residues. This CDR3 reads CASSYLRGGVGQPQHF. The CDR3 DNA is TGTGCCAGCAGTTACTTAAGGGGGGGGGTTGGGCAGCCCCAGCATTTT.

In this sample, this clonotype turned up a few times. The rearrangement links TRBV29-1 to TRBJ2-1; TRBD2 aligns across 10 bases. V trimming: 7 bases; J trimming: 10 bases; junction bases outside the gene matches: 16. The CDR3 is 15 amino acids. Germline V gene data show CDR1 as SQVTM and CDR2 as ANQGSEA. CDR3 nucleotide sequence: TGCAGCGCCCTGGGACAAGCGGGAGGGCCAGGAGAGCAGTTCTTC. Translated, it gives CSALGQAGGPGEQFF.

The J gene is TRBJ1-4, the V gene TRBV12-3 or TRBV12-4; D not certain. The CDR3 contains 14 residues. V dropped 4 bases and J dropped 7 bases, with 13 bases sitting between them. The CDR3 loop reads CASSSSTRGEKLFF. DNA for the CDR3: TGTGCCAGCAGTTCCAGCACGCGGGGTGAAAAACTGTTTTTT.

The chain uses TRBV9 and TRBJ2-2, with D possibly matching TRBD1 (5 bases). Looked up from germline, CDR1 is SGDLS and CDR2 is YYNGEE. The V end lost 6 bases, the J end lost 5 bases, and 14 bases lay between the germline ends. This CDR3 spans 14 amino acids. Here the CDR3 reads CASTGHTSTGELFF. The DNA of the CDR3 is TGTGCCAGCACCGGACATACTTCGACCGGGGAGCTGTTTTTT. The whole variable domain, filled in from reference TRBV9 and TRBJ2-2, reads DSGVTQTPKHLITATGQRVTLRCSPRSGDLSVYWYQQSLDQGLQFLIQYYNGEERAKGNILERFSAQQFPDLHSELNLSSLELGDSALYFCASTGHTSTGELFFGEGSRLTVL.

The rearrangement links TRBV5-1 to TRBJ2-5; tentative D call: TRBD2 (5 bases). Germline CDR1 is SGHRS and CDR2 is YFSETQ. The CDR3 is 13 amino acids. The V end was cut by 4 bases, the J end by 3 bases, with 10 bases between. In nucleotides, the CDR3 is TGCGCCAGCAGCCTGGACTGGAAAGAGACCCAGTACTTC. Translating it yields CASSLDWKETQYF. Complete variable domain (other parts from reference TRBV5-1 and TRBJ2-5): KAGVTQTPRYLIKTRGQQVTLSCSPISGHRSVSWYQQTPGQGLQFLFEYFSETQRNKGNFPGRFSGRQFSNSRSEMNVSTLELGDSALYLCASSLDWKETQYFGPGTRLLVL.

In its sample, this clonotype was seen many times. The chain couples TRBV20-1 to TRBJ1-1; 7 nucleotides line up with TRBD1. Germline-derived CDR1 and CDR2 are DFQATT and SNEGSKA (reference sequence). The length of the CDR3 is 16 residues. J gave up 4 bases and V 0 bases, and 11 bases lay outside the gene matches. CDR3 residues: CSARDMTGSLLTEAFF. The CDR3 coding sequence is TGCAGTGCTAGAGATATGACAGGGTCTTTACTCACTGAAGCTTTCTTT.

The chain couples TRBV20-1 to TRBJ2-1; 10 bases agree with TRBD2. The length of the CDR3 is 16 residues. Per germline, CDR1 DFQATT and CDR2 SNEGSKA (reference sequence). V lost 0 bases to trimming and J lost 4 bases; unmatched junction nucleotides: 6. The CDR3 region is CSARDQLAGLYNEQFF. The CDR3, as DNA: TGCAGTGCTAGAGATCAACTAGCGGGACTGTACAATGAGCAGTTCTTC.

This clonotype turned up a few times. The V gene is TRBV5-6, the J gene TRBJ2-4; possibly TRBD1 for D (5 bases). The CDR3 has 15 amino acids. V was clipped by 4 bases and J by 8 bases, with 19 bases between them. The germline gives CDR1 SGHDT, CDR2 YYEEEE. CDR3 in DNA: TGTGCCAGCAGCCTGTCGCTCCAGGGCAGGGACATTCAGTACTTC. Amino acid sequence: CASSLSLQGRDIQYF.

The chain has TRBV6-5 and TRBJ2-1, with TRBD2 identical over 11 bases. Germline V gives CDR1 MNHEY, CDR2 SVGAGI. CDR3 length equals 16 residues. V lost 3 bases to trimming and J lost 6 bases; unmatched junction nucleotides: 7. CDR3 in amino acids: CASSYPPSGGTNEQFF. The CDR3 bases are TGTGCCAGCAGTTATCCTCCTAGCGGGGGGACCAATGAGCAGTTCTTC.

The chain is built from TRBV5-1 and TRBJ2-3; 10 bases fit TRBD1. J lost 4 bases, V lost 3 bases, and 5 bases had no gene match. CDR1 is SGHRS and CDR2 is YFSETQ in the germline V gene. The CDR3 is 15 residues long. CDR3 loop: CASSYQTGGSDTQYF. CDR3 nucleotides: TGCGCCAGCAGCTACCAGACAGGGGGCTCAGATACGCAGTATTTT.

This clonotype turned up a few times. The CDR3 protein is CASTNSYTDTQYF. The CDR3 nucleotides are TGTGCCAGCACGAACAGCTACACAGATACGCAGTATTTT. This chain uses TRBV12-3 or TRBV12-4 with TRBJ2-3; the D is unclear. This CDR3 has 13 amino acids. V was shortened by 7 bases and J by 2 bases, with 10 bases between the two germline ends.

V is TRBV5-1 and J is TRBJ2-1; maybe TRBD2 (6 bases). The germline V gene encodes CDR1 SGHRS and CDR2 YFSETQ. The CDR3 runs to 15 residues. V was cut by 2 bases and J by 4 bases, with 13 bases left in between. The CDR3 spells CASSLTAGPYNEQFF. In DNA form, the CDR3 reads TGCGCCAGCAGCTTAACGGCGGGGCCTTACAATGAGCAGTTCTTC.

This clonotype was seen a few times. The chain combines TRBV7-9 with TRBJ2-1; a possible D gene is TRBD2 (5 bases). V lost 1 base, J lost 6 bases, and 16 bases lay in between. This CDR3 spans 16 amino acids. Germline V CDR1 and CDR2: SEHNR, FQNEAQ (reference sequence). This CDR3 reads CASSLGPQRGFNEQFF. The DNA for the CDR3 is TGTGCCAGCAGCTTAGGTCCCCAACGGGGATTCAATGAGCAGTTCTTC.

V is TRBV10-3 and J is TRBJ2-7; 7 nucleotides match TRBD2. The junction had 5 bases not matched to a gene; V was cut back by 6 bases and J by 6 bases. Germline V gene data show CDR1 as ENHRY and CDR2 as SYGVKD. CDR3 length: 12 residues. The CDR3 here is CAISGTTSEQYF. As DNA, the CDR3 is TGTGCCATCAGCGGGACTACCAGCGAGCAGTACTTC.